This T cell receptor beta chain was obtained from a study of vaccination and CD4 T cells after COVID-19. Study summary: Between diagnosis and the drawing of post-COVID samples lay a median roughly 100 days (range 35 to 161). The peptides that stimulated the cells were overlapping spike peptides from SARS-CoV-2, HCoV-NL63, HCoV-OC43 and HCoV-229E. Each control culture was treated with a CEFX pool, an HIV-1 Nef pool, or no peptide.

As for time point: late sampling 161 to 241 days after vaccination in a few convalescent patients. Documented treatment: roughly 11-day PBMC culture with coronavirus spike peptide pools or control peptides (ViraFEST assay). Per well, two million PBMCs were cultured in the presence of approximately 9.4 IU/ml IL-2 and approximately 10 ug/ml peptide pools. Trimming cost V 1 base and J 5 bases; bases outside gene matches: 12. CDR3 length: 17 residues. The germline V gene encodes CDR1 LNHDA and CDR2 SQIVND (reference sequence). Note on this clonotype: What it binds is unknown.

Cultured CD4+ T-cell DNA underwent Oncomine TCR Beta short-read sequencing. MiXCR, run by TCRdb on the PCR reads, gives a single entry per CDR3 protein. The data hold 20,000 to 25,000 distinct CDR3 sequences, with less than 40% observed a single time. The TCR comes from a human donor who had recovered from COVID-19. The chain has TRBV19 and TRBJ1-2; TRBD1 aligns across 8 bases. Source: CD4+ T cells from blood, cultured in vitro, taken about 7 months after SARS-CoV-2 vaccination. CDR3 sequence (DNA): TGTGCCAGTAGTATAGGGGCTCGGACAGGGCCCCCTTATGGCTACACCTTC. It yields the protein CASSIGARTGPPYGYTF.